These T cell receptor beta chains were read from a single sample in a study of cytomegalovirus exposure and HLA in healthy donors. This table comes from immunoSEQ multiplex PCR, and its TCRdb copy is limited to in-frame clones, with some not included. This table has about 110,000 clones, over 70% appearing once. The sequencing sample was made of PBMCs. Every receptor here comes from a woman between 35 and 50 years old in good health and CMV-seropositive. Each CDR3 is given with its conserved first and last residue. The order of the fields is D gene, clone size, J gene, V gene, CDR3 protein, CDR3 DNA. A D gene is named only where the DNA matches it firmly. The listing skips clone size in some rows; elsewhere it reads once, few, many or a size class.

d_call: .; clone_size: .; j_call: TRBJ2-2; v_call: TRBV7-2; cdr3_aa: CASSFVTSDTGELFF; cdr3_nt: TGTGCCAGCAGCTTCGTCACTAGTGACACCGGGGAGCTGTTTTTT
d_call: .; clone_size: .; j_call: TRBJ2-5; v_call: TRBV5-8; cdr3_aa: CASSLYNQETQYF; cdr3_nt: TGTGCCAGCAGCTTGTATAACCAAGAGACCCAGTACTTC
d_call: TRBD2; clone_size: .; j_call: TRBJ2-5; v_call: TRBV4-3; cdr3_aa: CASSQASGGAQETQYF; cdr3_nt: TGCGCCAGCAGCCAAGCTAGCGGGGGGGCCCAAGAGACCCAGTACTTC
d_call: .; clone_size: .; j_call: TRBJ2-5; v_call: TRBV18; cdr3_aa: CASSPGREAQYF; cdr3_nt: TGTGCCAGCTCACCAGGTCGAGAGGCCCAGTACTTC
d_call: TRBD1; clone_size: .; j_call: TRBJ2-7; v_call: TRBV28; cdr3_aa: CASSFLGQGLVHEQYF; cdr3_nt: TGTGCCAGCAGTTTTCTGGGACAGGGGTTGGTCCACGAGCAGTACTTC
d_call: TRBD2; clone_size: .; j_call: TRBJ2-2; v_call: TRBV28; cdr3_aa: CASSFSLAGTTGELFF; cdr3_nt: TGTGCCAGCAGTTTTAGTCTAGCGGGGACCACCGGGGAGCTGTTTTTT
d_call: TRBD2; clone_size: .; j_call: TRBJ2-3; v_call: TRBV29-1; cdr3_aa: CSSLGGGPDTQYF; cdr3_nt: TGCAGCTCCCTGGGGGGAGGGCCAGATACGCAGTATTTT
d_call: TRBD2; clone_size: .; j_call: TRBJ2-1; v_call: TRBV4-3; cdr3_aa: CASSQDRGSGALNEQFF; cdr3_nt: TGCGCCAGCAGCCAAGATCGGGGGAGCGGGGCTCTCAATGAGCAGTTCTTC
d_call: .; clone_size: .; j_call: TRBJ1-3; v_call: TRBV4-1; cdr3_aa: CASSSRRQESGNTIYF; cdr3_nt: TGCGCCAGCAGCTCTCGCCGACAGGAATCTGGAAACACCATATATTTT
d_call: TRBD1; clone_size: .; j_call: TRBJ2-1; v_call: TRBV19; cdr3_aa: CASSIGTGGGQFF; cdr3_nt: TGTGCCAGTAGTATAGGGACAGGCGGTGGGCAGTTCTTC
d_call: TRBD1; clone_size: once; j_call: TRBJ1-1; v_call: TRBV5-1; cdr3_aa: CASSFRGQRTEAFF; cdr3_nt: TGCGCCAGCAGCTTCAGGGGGCAGCGCACTGAAGCTTTCTTT
d_call: .; clone_size: once; j_call: TRBJ2-2; v_call: TRBV7-9; cdr3_aa: CASSLRLTNTGELFF; cdr3_nt: TGTGCCAGCAGCTTGCGCTTGACGAACACCGGGGAGCTGTTTTTT
d_call: TRBD2; clone_size: .; j_call: TRBJ2-2; v_call: TRBV7-9; cdr3_aa: CASSLLTGTTWELFF; cdr3_nt: TGTGCCAGCAGCTTATTGACCGGGACTACTTGGGAGCTGTTTTTT
d_call: TRBD1; clone_size: .; j_call: TRBJ1-1; v_call: TRBV7-9; cdr3_aa: CASSRDRAITTEAFF; cdr3_nt: TGTGCCAGCAGCCGGGACAGGGCTATTACCACTGAAGCTTTCTTT
d_call: TRBD2; clone_size: once; j_call: TRBJ2-1; v_call: TRBV7-6; cdr3_aa: CASSLWRLAGGTSYNEQFF; cdr3_nt: TGTGCCAGCAGCTTATGGCGGCTAGCGGGAGGTACCTCCTACAATGAGCAGTTCTTC
d_call: .; clone_size: .; j_call: TRBJ1-6; v_call: TRBV19; cdr3_aa: CASSRGGTYNSPLHF; cdr3_nt: TGTGCCAGTAGCCGGGGGGGGACCTATAATTCACCCCTCCACTTT
d_call: TRBD1; clone_size: few; j_call: TRBJ2-7; v_call: TRBV13; cdr3_aa: CASSRHRTGSSEQYF; cdr3_nt: TGTGCCAGCAGCCGACACAGGACAGGGTCCTCCGAGCAGTACTTC
d_call: TRBD1; clone_size: once; j_call: TRBJ2-7; v_call: TRBV7-2; cdr3_aa: CASSSAGGEDEQYF; cdr3_nt: TGTGCCAGCAGCTCCGCAGGGGGCGAAGACGAGCAGTACTTC
d_call: TRBD2; clone_size: .; j_call: TRBJ2-3; v_call: TRBV7-7; cdr3_aa: CASSLAPSGSDTQYF; cdr3_nt: TGTGCCAGCAGCTTAGCCCCTAGCGGGAGCGATACGCAGTATTTT
d_call: TRBD1; clone_size: .; j_call: TRBJ2-7; v_call: TRBV7-2; cdr3_aa: CASSYQSGTGSYEQYF; cdr3_nt: TGTGCCAGCAGCTACCAATCCGGGACAGGATCCTACGAGCAGTACTTC
d_call: .; clone_size: .; j_call: TRBJ1-5; v_call: TRBV28; cdr3_aa: CASTSLGPGHSNQPQHF; cdr3_nt: TGTGCCAGCACCTCCTTGGGTCCAGGACATAGCAATCAGCCCCAGCATTTT
d_call: TRBD2; clone_size: once; j_call: TRBJ2-7; v_call: TRBV2; cdr3_aa: CASAGRPYEQYF; cdr3_nt: TGTGCCTCAGCGGGGCGTCCCTACGAGCAGTACTTC
d_call: .; clone_size: .; j_call: TRBJ1-1; v_call: TRBV28; cdr3_aa: CASSLGNTEAFF; cdr3_nt: TGTGCCAGCAGTCTAGGGAACACTGAAGCTTTCTTT
d_call: TRBD1; clone_size: .; j_call: TRBJ2-5; v_call: TRBV2; cdr3_aa: CASSRTGPETQYF; cdr3_nt: TGTGCCAGCAGTAGGACAGGGCCAGAGACCCAGTACTTC
d_call: .; clone_size: .; j_call: TRBJ2-7; v_call: TRBV12-5; cdr3_aa: CASGLPTYEQYF; cdr3_nt: TGTGCTAGTGGTTTGCCAACCTACGAGCAGTACTTC
d_call: TRBD1; clone_size: .; j_call: TRBJ1-2; v_call: TRBV7-9; cdr3_aa: CASRSSRDSNYGYTF; cdr3_nt: TGTGCCAGCAGGTCATCCCGGGACAGTAACTATGGCTACACCTTC
d_call: .; clone_size: .; j_call: TRBJ1-1; v_call: TRBV10-1; cdr3_aa: CASSESSREAFF; cdr3_nt: TGCGCCAGCAGTGAGTCGTCCCGTGAAGCTTTCTTT
d_call: TRBD2; clone_size: .; j_call: TRBJ2-3; v_call: TRBV18; cdr3_aa: CASSPTGTSGGDTQYF; cdr3_nt: TGTGCCAGCTCACCTACCGGGACTAGCGGGGGGGATACGCAGTATTTT
d_call: TRBD1; clone_size: .; j_call: TRBJ2-5; v_call: TRBV27; cdr3_aa: CASSPRTGVSPQETQYF; cdr3_nt: TGTGCCAGCAGTCCCAGGACAGGGGTCTCCCCTCAAGAGACCCAGTACTTC
d_call: TRBD2; clone_size: few; j_call: TRBJ2-1; v_call: TRBV2; cdr3_aa: CASSELAGGIEQFF; cdr3_nt: TGTGCCAGCAGTGAACTAGCGGGGGGGATTGAGCAGTTCTTC
d_call: .; clone_size: .; j_call: TRBJ2-3; v_call: TRBV5-1; cdr3_aa: CASSLSGRNPDTQYF; cdr3_nt: TGCGCCAGCAGCTTGTCAGGTAGAAACCCGGATACGCAGTATTTT
d_call: .; clone_size: .; j_call: TRBJ1-5; v_call: TRBV5-1; cdr3_aa: CASSYQGGGDQPQHF; cdr3_nt: TGCGCCAGCAGCTATCAGGGAGGAGGGGATCAGCCCCAGCATTTT
d_call: .; clone_size: once; j_call: TRBJ2-1; v_call: TRBV28; cdr3_aa: CASSPTWNEQFF; cdr3_nt: TGTGCCAGCAGCCCGACTTGGAATGAGCAGTTCTTC
d_call: TRBD1; clone_size: .; j_call: TRBJ2-1; v_call: TRBV7-3; cdr3_aa: CASSKREGAEQFF; cdr3_nt: TGTGCCAGCAGCAAAAGAGAGGGGGCTGAGCAGTTCTTC
d_call: TRBD2; clone_size: .; j_call: TRBJ2-3; v_call: TRBV27; cdr3_aa: CASSRGGGSLEVADTQYF; cdr3_nt: TGTGCCAGCAGCCGTGGCGGCGGGAGCTTGGAGGTGGCAGATACGCAGTATTTT
d_call: .; clone_size: .; j_call: TRBJ1-2; v_call: TRBV7-9; cdr3_aa: CASTPLSRGYDYTF; cdr3_nt: TGTGCCAGCACCCCTTTGTCTAGGGGTTATGACTACACCTTC
d_call: .; clone_size: few; j_call: TRBJ1-2; v_call: TRBV2; cdr3_aa: CASSGTGYGYTF; cdr3_nt: TGTGCCAGCAGTGGTACAGGATATGGCTACACCTTC
d_call: .; clone_size: .; j_call: TRBJ1-2; v_call: TRBV4-3; cdr3_aa: CASSQDKAGVGSYGYTF; cdr3_nt: TGCGCCAGCAGCCAAGACAAGGCGGGGGTGGGATCCTATGGCTACACCTTC
d_call: .; clone_size: few; j_call: TRBJ1-1; v_call: TRBV6-5; cdr3_aa: CASSYSWATEAFF; cdr3_nt: TGTGCCAGCAGTTACTCCTGGGCCACTGAAGCTTTCTTT
d_call: .; clone_size: .; j_call: TRBJ2-5; v_call: TRBV2; cdr3_aa: CASTPSGEPKDPSIKTQYF; cdr3_nt: TGTGCCAGCACCCCTTCAGGGGAACCGAAGGATCCTAGTATAAAGACCCAGTACTTC
d_call: TRBD1; clone_size: .; j_call: TRBJ2-1; v_call: TRBV19; cdr3_aa: CASRPQGAAYNEQFF; cdr3_nt: TGTGCCAGTAGACCACAGGGGGCGGCCTACAATGAGCAGTTCTTC
d_call: .; clone_size: .; j_call: TRBJ1-2; v_call: TRBV5-6; cdr3_aa: CASSLAGGLPVNYGYTF; cdr3_nt: TGTGCCAGCAGCTTGGCGGGGGGGCTCCCGGTCAACTATGGCTACACCTTC
d_call: .; clone_size: .; j_call: TRBJ1-1; v_call: TRBV21-1; cdr3_aa: CASSPREEKNTEAFF; cdr3_nt: TGTGCCAGCAGCCCTCGGGAGGAGAAAAACACTGAAGCTTTCTTT
d_call: TRBD2; clone_size: few; j_call: TRBJ2-2; v_call: TRBV7-3; cdr3_aa: CASSRSGGATGELFF; cdr3_nt: TGTGCCAGCAGCCGCAGCGGGGGGGCAACCGGGGAGCTGTTTTTT
d_call: .; clone_size: .; j_call: TRBJ1-2; v_call: TRBV27; cdr3_aa: CASSSAGNYGYTF; cdr3_nt: TGTGCCAGCAGTTCGGCGGGAAACTATGGCTACACCTTC
d_call: .; clone_size: .; j_call: TRBJ2-1; v_call: TRBV2; cdr3_aa: CASRPQGLTNEQFF; cdr3_nt: TGTGCCAGCCGACCCCAGGGTTTAACAAATGAGCAGTTCTTC
d_call: TRBD2; clone_size: .; j_call: TRBJ2-5; v_call: TRBV4-2; cdr3_aa: CASSPRTSDQETQYF; cdr3_nt: TGTGCCAGCAGCCCCCGGACTAGCGATCAAGAGACCCAGTACTTC
d_call: .; clone_size: .; j_call: TRBJ2-5; v_call: TRBV5-1; cdr3_aa: CASSLAEVETQYF; cdr3_nt: TGCGCCAGCAGCTTGGCCGAGGTAGAGACCCAGTACTTC
d_call: .; clone_size: .; j_call: TRBJ1-1; v_call: TRBV5-1; cdr3_aa: CASSYRAGVNTEAFF; cdr3_nt: TGCGCCAGCAGCTACAGGGCGGGGGTGAACACTGAAGCTTTCTTT
d_call: .; clone_size: .; j_call: TRBJ2-7; v_call: TRBV11-2; cdr3_aa: CASSAIGGRFYEQYF; cdr3_nt: TGTGCCAGCAGCGCTATAGGAGGGCGTTTCTACGAGCAGTACTTC
d_call: TRBD1; clone_size: .; j_call: TRBJ1-4; v_call: TRBV6-5; cdr3_aa: CASSSGQDEKLFF; cdr3_nt: TGTGCCAGCAGTAGCGGACAGGATGAAAAACTGTTTTTT